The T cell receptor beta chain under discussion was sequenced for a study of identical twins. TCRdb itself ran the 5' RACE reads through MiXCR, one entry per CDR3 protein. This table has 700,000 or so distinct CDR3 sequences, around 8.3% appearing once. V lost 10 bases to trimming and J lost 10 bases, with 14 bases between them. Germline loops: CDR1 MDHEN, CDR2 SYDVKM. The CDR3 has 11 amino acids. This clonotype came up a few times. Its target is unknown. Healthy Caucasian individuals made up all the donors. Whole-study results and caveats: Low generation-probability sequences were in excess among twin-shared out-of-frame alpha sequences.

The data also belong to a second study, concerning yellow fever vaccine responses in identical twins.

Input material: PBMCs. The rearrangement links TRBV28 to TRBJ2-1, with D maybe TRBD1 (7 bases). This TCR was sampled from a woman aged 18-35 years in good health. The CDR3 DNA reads TGTGCCACCAGGGGGGCTCCCGAGCAGTTCTTC. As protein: CATRGAPEQFF.